The 9 T cell receptor beta chains below were found in one sample sequenced in a study of cytomegalovirus exposure and HLA in healthy donors. Use of 60 Vbeta and 13 Jbeta primers characterized the PCR. Clones were read by immunoSEQ multiplex PCR, and TCRdb kept only the in-frame ones, dropping some. The sample lists 130,000 to 150,000 clones; about 82% were seen once. The sequenced sample consisted of PBMCs. The receptors come from a middle-aged woman in good health and CMV-seropositive.

This clone showed up just a few times. The chain links TRBV6-1 to TRBJ1-4; D not resolved. Per the germline V gene, CDR1 is MNHNS and CDR2 is SASEGT. The CDR3 sequence is 14 residues long. Trimming left V 3 bases short and J 6 bases short, with 11 bases between. CDR3 loop: CASSDFGQDEKLFF. CDR3 bases: TGTGCCAGCAGTGATTTCGGTCAAGATGAAAAACTGTTTTTT.

This chain links TRBV1 with TRBJ2-7; the D call in the table, TRBD2, was not verified against the DNA. TRBV1 is a recognized pseudogene. The length of the CDR3 is 14 residues. This chain's CDR3 is CTSSSRGRFYEQYF. CDR3 coding DNA: TGCACCAGCAGCTCACGCGGGAGATTCTACGAGCAGTACTTC.

This clone has more than one count but fewer than ten. The genes are TRBV6-5 and TRBJ1-6, with 9 bases fitting TRBD1. CDR1 is MNHEY and CDR2 is SVGAGI in the germline V gene. The CDR3 is 15 amino acids. V dropped 5 bases and J dropped 7; count of bases not matched to a gene: 6. In DNA form, the CDR3 reads TGTGCCAGCAGTAGATCCGGACAGGGGAATTCACCCCTCCACTTT. Translating it yields CASSRSGQGNSPLHF.

This chain links TRBV29-1 with TRBJ2-5; D possibly corresponds to TRBD1 (6 bases). V was pared by 7 bases and J by 7 bases, with 16 bases between. The CDR3 is 12 residues long. Germline loops: CDR1 SQVTM, CDR2 ANQGSEA. The CDR3 loop reads CSAGHQEGTQYF. CDR3 bases: TGCAGCGCGGGACACCAGGAAGGGACCCAGTACTTC.

CDR3 sequence: CASSSGGASYNEQFF. The CDR3 nucleotides read TGTGCCAGCAGTTCCGGGGGGGCGTCCTACAATGAGCAGTTCTTC. This sequence joins TRBV6-6 and TRBJ2-1; TRBD2 matches at 8 bases. Germline trimming cut 4 bases from V and 1 base from J; bases unmatched to any gene: 3. The CDR3 is 15 amino acids. The germline V gene has CDR1 MNHNY and CDR2 SVGAGI (reference sequence).

This chain links TRBV28 with TRBJ2-7, with a tentative D call TRBD2 (6 bases). Germline-derived CDR1 and CDR2 are MDHEN and SYDVKM. The germline V and J ends were trimmed by 4 bases and 2 bases, with 9 bases remaining between them. CDR3 size: 13 residues. CDR3 sequence reads: CASSSTSPYEQYF. The CDR3 DNA is TGTGCCAGCAGTTCGACTAGTCCCTACGAGCAGTACTTC.

This chain joins TRBV4-2 and TRBJ2-1; 7 nucleotides agree with TRBD1. Germline CDR1 LGHNA, CDR2 YNFKEQ. This CDR3 is 13 amino acids long. With 3 bases clipped from V and 13 bases from J, the junction kept 9 bases outside the gene matches. The CDR3 DNA is TGTGCCAGCAGCCAGGGGGACAGCCGGATACAGTTCTTC. It specifies CASSQGDSRIQFF.

This clone was found once. The chain joins TRBV5-1 to TRBJ1-4; TRBD1 matches at 7 bases. Trimming removed 0 bases from V and 2 bases from J; junction bases left unmatched: 4. This CDR3 has 16 residues. Germline V lookup: CDR1 SGHRS, CDR2 YFSETQ. CDR3 amino acids: CASSLGDRVTNEKLFF. The CDR3 DNA reads TGCGCCAGCAGCTTGGGTGACAGGGTGACTAATGAAAAACTGTTTTTT.

This clone was picked up a small number of times. The V and J genes are TRBV30 and TRBJ1-1; TRBD1 is a possible D gene (5 bases). The V end was cut by 0 bases, the J end by 8 bases, with 13 bases between. The CDR3 is 13 amino acids. Germline values: CDR1 GTSNPN, CDR2 SVGIG (reference sequence). The DNA of the CDR3 is TGTGCCTGGAGTGTAAAAGGGGAGGAAGAAGCTTTCTTT. This translates into CAWSVKGEEEAFF.